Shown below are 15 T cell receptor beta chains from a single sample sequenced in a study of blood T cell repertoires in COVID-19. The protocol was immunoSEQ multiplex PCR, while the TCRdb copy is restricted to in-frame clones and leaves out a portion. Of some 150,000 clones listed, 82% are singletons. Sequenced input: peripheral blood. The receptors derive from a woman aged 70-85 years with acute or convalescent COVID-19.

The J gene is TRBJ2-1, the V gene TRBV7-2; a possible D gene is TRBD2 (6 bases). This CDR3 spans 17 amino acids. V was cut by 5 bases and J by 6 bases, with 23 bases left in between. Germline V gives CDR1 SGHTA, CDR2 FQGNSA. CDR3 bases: TGTGCCAGCAGCCCAAACCCTACTAGCTTCAGGGTCAATGAGCAGTTCTTC. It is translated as CASSPNPTSFRVNEQFF.

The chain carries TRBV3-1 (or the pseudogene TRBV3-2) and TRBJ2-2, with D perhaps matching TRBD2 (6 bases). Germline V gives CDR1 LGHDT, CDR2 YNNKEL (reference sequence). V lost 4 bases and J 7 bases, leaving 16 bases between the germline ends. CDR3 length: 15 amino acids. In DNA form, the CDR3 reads TGTGCCAGCAGCCGGGGGGAAGGGTACGGCGGGGAGCTGTTTTTT. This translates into CASSRGEGYGGELFF.

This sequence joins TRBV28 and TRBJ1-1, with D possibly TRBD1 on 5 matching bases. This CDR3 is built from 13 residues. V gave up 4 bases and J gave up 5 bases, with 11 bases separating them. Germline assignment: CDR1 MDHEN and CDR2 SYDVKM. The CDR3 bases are TGTGCCAGCAGTTATGGGGCGTCAACTGAAGCTTTCTTT. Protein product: CASSYGASTEAFF. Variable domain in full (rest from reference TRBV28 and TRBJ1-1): DVKVTQSSRYLVKRTGEKVFLECVQDMDHENMFWYRQDPGLGLRLIYFSYDVKMKEKGDIPEGYSVSREKKERFSLILESASTNQTSMYLCASSYGASTEAFFGQGTRLTVV.

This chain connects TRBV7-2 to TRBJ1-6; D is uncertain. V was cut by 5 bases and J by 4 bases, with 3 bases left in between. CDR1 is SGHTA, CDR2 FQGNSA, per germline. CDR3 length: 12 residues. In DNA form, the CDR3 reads TGTGCCAGCAGCCAATATAATTCACCCCTCCACTTT. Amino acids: CASSQYNSPLHF.

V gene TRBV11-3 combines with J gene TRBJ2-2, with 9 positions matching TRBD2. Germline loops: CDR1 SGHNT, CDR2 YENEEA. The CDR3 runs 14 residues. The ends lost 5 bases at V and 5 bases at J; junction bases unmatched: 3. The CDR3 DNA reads TGTGCCAGCAGCCCGAGCGGGGGGACCGGGGAGCTGTTTTTT. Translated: CASSPSGGTGELFF. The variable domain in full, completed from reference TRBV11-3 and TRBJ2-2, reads EAGVVQSPRYKIIEKKQPVAFWCNPISGHNTLYWYLQNLGQGPELLIRYENEEAVDDSQLPKDRFSAERLKGVDSTLKIQPAELGDSAVYLCASSPSGGTGELFFGEGSRLTVL.

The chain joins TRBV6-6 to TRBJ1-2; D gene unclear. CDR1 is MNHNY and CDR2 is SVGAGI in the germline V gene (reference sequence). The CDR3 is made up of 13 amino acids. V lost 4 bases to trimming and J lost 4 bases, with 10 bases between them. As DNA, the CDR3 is TGTGCCAGCAGTTTAGGAGACCCCTATGGCTACACCTTC. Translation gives CASSLGDPYGYTF.

CDR3 bases: TGTGCCAGCAGCTTGGTCTTCGCGGGGGAAATGGGGTATACGCAGTATTTT. Its translation: CASSLVFAGEMGYTQYF. The rearrangement joins TRBV5-5 to TRBJ2-3; 7 bases agree with TRBD2. This CDR3 contains 17 residues. The ends lost 0 bases at V and 7 bases at J; junction bases unmatched: 14. Germline V gene sequence: CDR1 SGHKS, CDR2 YYEKEE (reference sequence).

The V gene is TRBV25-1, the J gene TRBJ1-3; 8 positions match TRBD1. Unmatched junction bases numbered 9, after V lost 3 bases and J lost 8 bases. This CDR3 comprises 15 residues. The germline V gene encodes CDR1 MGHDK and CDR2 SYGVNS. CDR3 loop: CASSDRGPFGYTIYF. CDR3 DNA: TGTGCCAGCAGTGACAGGGGGCCCTTCGGCTACACCATATATTTT.

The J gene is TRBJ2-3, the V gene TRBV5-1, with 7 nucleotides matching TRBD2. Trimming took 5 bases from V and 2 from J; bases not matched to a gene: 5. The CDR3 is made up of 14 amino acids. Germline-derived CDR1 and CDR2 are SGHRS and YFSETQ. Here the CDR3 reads CASRILADTDTQYF. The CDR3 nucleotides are TGCGCCAGCAGGATCCTAGCGGACACAGATACGCAGTATTTT.

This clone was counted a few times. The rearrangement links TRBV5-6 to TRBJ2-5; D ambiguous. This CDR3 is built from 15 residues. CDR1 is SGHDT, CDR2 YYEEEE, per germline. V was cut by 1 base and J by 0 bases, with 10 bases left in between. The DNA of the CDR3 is TGTGCCAGCAGCTTGCAGCGTTTGTACCAAGAGACCCAGTACTTC. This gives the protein CASSLQRLYQETQYF. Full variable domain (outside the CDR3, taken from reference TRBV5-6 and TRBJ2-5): DAGVTQSPTHLIKTRGQQVTLRCSPKSGHDTVSWYQQALGQGPQFIFQYYEEEERQRGNFPDRFSGHQFPNYSSELNVNALLLGDSALYLCASSLQRLYQETQYFGPGTRLLVL.

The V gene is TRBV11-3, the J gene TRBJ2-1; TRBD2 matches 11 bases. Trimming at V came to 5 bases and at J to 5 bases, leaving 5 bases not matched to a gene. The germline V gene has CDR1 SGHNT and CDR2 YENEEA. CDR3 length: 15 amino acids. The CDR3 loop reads CASSPGTSGNNEQFF. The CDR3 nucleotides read TGTGCCAGCAGCCCCGGGACTAGCGGAAACAATGAGCAGTTCTTC.

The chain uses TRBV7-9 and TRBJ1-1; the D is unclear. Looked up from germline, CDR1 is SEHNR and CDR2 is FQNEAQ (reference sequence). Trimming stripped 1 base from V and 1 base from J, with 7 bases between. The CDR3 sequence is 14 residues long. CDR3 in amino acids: CASSLDRWNTEAFF. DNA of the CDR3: TGTGCCAGCAGCTTAGACCGGTGGAACACTGAAGCTTTCTTT.

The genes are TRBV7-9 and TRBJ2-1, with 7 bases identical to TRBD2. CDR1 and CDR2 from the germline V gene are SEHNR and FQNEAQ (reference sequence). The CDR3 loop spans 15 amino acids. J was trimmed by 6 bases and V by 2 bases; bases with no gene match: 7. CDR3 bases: TGTGCCAGCAGCTTAACCGGGGAGGGACGCAATGAGCAGTTCTTC. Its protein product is CASSLTGEGRNEQFF. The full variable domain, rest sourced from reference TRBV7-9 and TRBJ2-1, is DTGVSQNPRHKITKRGQNVTFRCDPISEHNRLYWYRQTLGQGPEFLTYFQNEAQLEKSRLLSDRFSAERPKGSFSTLEIQRTEQGDSAMYLCASSLTGEGRNEQFFGPGTRLTVL.

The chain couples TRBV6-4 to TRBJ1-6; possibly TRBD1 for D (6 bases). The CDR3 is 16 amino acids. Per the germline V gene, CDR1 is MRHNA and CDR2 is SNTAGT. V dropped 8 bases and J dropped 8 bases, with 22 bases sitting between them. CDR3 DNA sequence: TGTGCCAGCCCAACAGGGTTTTCTGCTTTAGATTCACCCCTCCACTTT. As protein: CASPTGFSALDSPLHF.

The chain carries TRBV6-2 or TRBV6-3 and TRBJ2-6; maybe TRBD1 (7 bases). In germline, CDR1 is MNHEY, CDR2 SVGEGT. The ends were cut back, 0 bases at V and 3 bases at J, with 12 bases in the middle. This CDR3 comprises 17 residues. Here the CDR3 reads CASSYSQGGVGANVLTF. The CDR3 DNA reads TGTGCCAGCAGTTACTCCCAGGGGGGTGTTGGGGCCAACGTCCTGACTTTC.